What follows is one TCR beta chain and its context. This entry belongs to a study of blood T cell repertoires in COVID-19. The CDR3 length is 14 residues. V was pared by 1 base and J by 13 bases, with 17 bases between. Germline V CDR1 and CDR2: SGDLS, YYNGEE. Generated by immunoSEQ multiplex PCR, the TCRdb table keeps only in-frame clones and is missing some. The sample has a few hundred thousand clones, approximately 84% seen once. V usage is TRBV9 and J usage is TRBJ2-2; possible D gene TRBD2, 5 bases. Input material: peripheral blood. This receptor was obtained from a person aged 70 to 85 with COVID-19, enrolled during active disease. The CDR3: CASSVTLAGRGLFF. DNA of the CDR3: TGTGCCAGCAGCGTAACCCTGGCTGGTCGGGGGCTGTTTTTT.